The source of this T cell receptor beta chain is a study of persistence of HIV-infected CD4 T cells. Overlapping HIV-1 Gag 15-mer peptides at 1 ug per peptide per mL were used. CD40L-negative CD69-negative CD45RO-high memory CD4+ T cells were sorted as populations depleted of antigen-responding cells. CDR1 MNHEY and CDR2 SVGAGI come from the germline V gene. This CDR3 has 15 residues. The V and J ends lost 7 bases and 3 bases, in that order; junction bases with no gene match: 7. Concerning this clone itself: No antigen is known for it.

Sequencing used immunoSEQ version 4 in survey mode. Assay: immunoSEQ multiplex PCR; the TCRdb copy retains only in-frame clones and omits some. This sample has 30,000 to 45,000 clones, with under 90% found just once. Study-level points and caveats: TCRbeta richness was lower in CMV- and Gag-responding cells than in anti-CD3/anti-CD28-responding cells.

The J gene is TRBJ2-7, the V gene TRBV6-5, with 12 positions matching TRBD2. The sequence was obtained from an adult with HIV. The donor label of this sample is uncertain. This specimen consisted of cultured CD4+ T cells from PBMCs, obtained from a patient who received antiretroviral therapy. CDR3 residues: CASIWLAGGNYEQYF. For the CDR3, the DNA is TGTGCCAGCATTTGGCTAGCGGGGGGGAACTACGAGCAGTACTTC.